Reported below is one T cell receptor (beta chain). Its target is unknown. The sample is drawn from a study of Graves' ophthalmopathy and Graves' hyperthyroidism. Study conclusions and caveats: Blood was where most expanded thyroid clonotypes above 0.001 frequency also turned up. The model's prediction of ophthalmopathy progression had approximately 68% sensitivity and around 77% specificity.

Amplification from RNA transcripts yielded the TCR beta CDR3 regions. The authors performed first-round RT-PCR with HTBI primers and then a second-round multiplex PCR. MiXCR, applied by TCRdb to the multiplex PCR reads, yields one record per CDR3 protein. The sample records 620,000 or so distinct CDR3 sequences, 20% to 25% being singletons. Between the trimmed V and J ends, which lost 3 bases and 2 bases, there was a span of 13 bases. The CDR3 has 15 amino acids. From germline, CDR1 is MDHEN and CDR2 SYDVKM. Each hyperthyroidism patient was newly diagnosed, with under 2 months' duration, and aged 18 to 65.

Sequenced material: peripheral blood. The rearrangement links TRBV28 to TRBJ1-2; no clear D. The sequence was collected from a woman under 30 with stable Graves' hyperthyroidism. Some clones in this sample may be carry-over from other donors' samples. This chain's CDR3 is CASSFVSWWNYGYTF. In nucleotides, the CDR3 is TGTGCCAGCAGTTTCGTTTCTTGGTGGAACTATGGCTACACCTTC.